The 12 T cell receptor beta chains given below trace back to one sample, sequenced in a study of Tregs in tolerant kidney transplant recipients. Produced via immunoSEQ multiplex PCR; TCRdb's table is partial and in-frame only. The sample has roughly 53,000 clones. Here the sequenced sample was CD4+ T cells from blood, taken before the transplant. The receptors were gathered from a human donor who received a combined kidney and bone marrow transplant.

For this clone: The read halts 3 residues ahead of the CDR3 end, with the missing end drawn from the germline J gene. This sequence joins TRBV6-1 and TRBJ1-5; D call uncertain. Trimming pared 5 bases from V and 5 bases from J, leaving 10 bases between. This CDR3 has 13 residues. Per germline, CDR1 MNHNS and CDR2 SASEGT. The covered CDR3 bases are TGTGCCAGCAGTAAAGATAATGATCAGCCC. Translating gives CASSKDNDQP. The whole CDR3 is CASSKDNDQPQHF.

Notes on this clone: Sequencing ends 3 residues short of the CDR3 end; the germline J gene provides the rest. This chain uses TRBV5-1 with TRBJ1-5, with 8 positions matching TRBD1. The junction had 5 bases not matched to a gene; V was cut back by 0 bases and J by 6 bases. The germline V gene encodes CDR1 SGHRS and CDR2 YFSETQ. The CDR3 is 15 residues long. CDR3 loop: CASSLGAGGGQPQHF. The CDR3 bases that were read are TGCGCCAGCAGCTTGGGTGCAGGGGGCGGTCAGCCC.

The CDR3 DNA, read in part, is TGTGCCAGCAGCTTAGGGGGCAGGGTCAATGAG. The encoded protein is CASSLGGRVNE. The full CDR3 is CASSLGGRVNEQFF. The rearrangement joins TRBV7-9 to TRBJ2-1; D is possibly TRBD1 (5 bases). The CDR3 goes on 3 residues after the read ends, and that part is filled in from the germline J gene. The CDR3 consists of 14 residues. Per germline, CDR1 SEHNR and CDR2 FQNEAQ (reference sequence). V lost 1 base, J lost 6 bases, and 10 bases lay in between.

As to this clone: The read falls 3 residues short of the CDR3 end, and the missing part is taken from the germline J gene. The genes are TRBV7-8 and TRBJ2-7, with a weak D call TRBD2 (5 bases). Germline V CDR1 and CDR2: SGHVS, FQNEAQ. The CDR3 runs 15 residues. Trimming left V 5 bases short and J 0 bases short, with 14 bases between. The covered CDR3 bases are TGTGCCAGCAGCGTGGACTTGAGGAGCTCCTACGAG. Translation gives CASSVDLRSSYE. The whole CDR3 protein reads CASSVDLRSSYEQYF.

On this clone itself: The read ends 3 residues shy of where the CDR3 ends; the end is completed using the germline J gene. The V and J genes are TRBV18 and TRBJ2-5, with D perhaps TRBD1 (5 bases). The CDR3 extends over 13 amino acids. In germline, CDR1 is KGHSH, CDR2 LQKENI. V lost 4 bases to trimming and J lost 5 bases, with 11 bases between them. Partial CDR3 DNA: TGTGCCAGCTCACTACCAGGGCAGGAGACC. Encoded protein: CASSLPGQET. The entire CDR3 protein reads CASSLPGQETQYF.

For this clone: The read finishes 3 residues shy of the CDR3 end, and the germline J gene is used to complete it. This chain uses TRBV10-3 with TRBJ2-2; TRBD1 matches 8 bases. Germline lookup yields CDR1 ENHRY and CDR2 SYGVKD. The CDR3 sequence is 13 residues long. V trimming: 10 bases; J trimming: 6 bases; junction bases outside the gene matches: 7. The CDR3 bases that were read are TGTGCCACAGGACAGGGTAACGCCGGGGAG. Translation: CATGQGNAGE. The full-length CDR3 reads as CATGQGNAGELFF.

On this clone itself: From the germline J gene comes the end of the CDR3, since the read stops 3 residues before it. The chain recombines TRBV19 with TRBJ1-2; TRBD1 agrees at 10 bases. Germline lookup yields CDR1 LNHDA and CDR2 SQIVND (reference sequence). The CDR3 contains 15 residues. The J segment lost 6 bases and the V segment lost 9 bases, leaving 13 bases of the junction unmatched. The CDR3 DNA, read in part, is TGTGCCAGCTCAGGCCGGACAGGGGGTGGAGATGGC. The encoded protein is CASSGRTGGGDG. The complete CDR3 sequence is CASSGRTGGGDGYTF.

In the case of this clone: The CDR3 end is not reached by the read, which stops 3 residues before it; the germline J gene fills it in. V gene TRBV7-9 combines with J gene TRBJ1-5, with TRBD1 matching over 8 bases. With 7 bases clipped from V and 8 bases from J, the junction kept 7 bases outside the gene matches. Germline V gene lookup returns CDR1 SEHNR and CDR2 FQNEAQ (reference sequence). The CDR3 is 13 residues long. The CDR3 loop reads CASNQGAMEPQHF. Partial CDR3 DNA: TGTGCCAGCAACCAGGGGGCTATGGAGCCC.

A remark on this clone: The read comes to an end 3 residues before the CDR3 does, leaving the germline J gene to fill in the end. V usage is TRBV14 and J usage is TRBJ1-1; 10 bases agree with TRBD1. Germline V CDR1 and CDR2: SGHDN, FVKESK. CDR3 length equals 13 residues. V shed 5 bases, J shed 7 bases, and the junction held 4 bases outside the gene matches. The CDR3: CASSSRTGGEAFF. Partial CDR3 DNA: TGTGCCAGCAGCTCACGGACAGGGGGTGAA.

In regard to this clone: The read finishes 3 residues shy of the CDR3 end, and the germline J gene is used to complete it. V is TRBV2 and J is TRBJ2-7, with D possibly being TRBD2 (5 bases). Deletions cut 6 bases from V and 5 bases from J, with 23 bases between. CDR1 and CDR2 from the germline V gene are SNHLY and FYNNEI. CDR3 length: 16 amino acids. The sequenced part of the CDR3 DNA is TGTGCCAGCAGATTGAGGAGCGGCGGAATCGTCCACGAG. Its protein is CASRLRSGGIVHE. Given in full, the CDR3 is CASRLRSGGIVHEQYF. Drawing the rest from reference TRBV2 and TRBJ2-7, the complete variable domain is EPEVTQTPSHQVTQMGQEVILRCVPISNHLYFYWYRQILGQKVEFLVSFYNNEISEKSEIFDDQFSVERPDGSNFTLKIRSTKLEDSAMYFCASRLRSGGIVHEQYFGPGTRLTVT.

With respect to this clone: The DNA ends 3 residues before the CDR3 does, and the rest of the CDR3 is filled in from the germline J gene. This chain joins TRBV5-1 and TRBJ2-1; 11 bases map to TRBD1. Trimming cost V 4 bases and J 8 bases; bases outside gene matches: 8. The CDR3 covers 15 residues. CDR1 SGHRS and CDR2 YFSETQ come from the germline V gene. The CDR3 protein is CASSRGDRGLDEQFF. CDR3 DNA (partial): TGCGCCAGCAGCCGAGGGGACAGGGGGTTGGATGAG.

CDR3 region: CASSLVTGLFF. CDR3 DNA (partial): TGTGCCAGCAGCTTAGTGACGGGA. The V and J genes are TRBV11-2 and TRBJ1-4; D uncertain. The read halts 3 residues ahead of the CDR3 end, with the missing end drawn from the germline J gene. Germline lookup yields CDR1 SGHAT and CDR2 FQNNGV. The CDR3 length is 11 residues. The full variable domain, its missing parts supplied by reference TRBV11-2 and TRBJ1-4, is EAGVAQSPRYKIIEKRQSVAFWCNPISGHATLYWYQQILGQGPKLLIQFQNNGVVDDSQLPKDRFSAERLKGVDSTLKIQPAKLEDSAVYLCASSLVTGLFFGSGTQLSVL.